The text below deals with one TCR beta chain. These data come from a study of blood T cell repertoires in COVID-19. The V gene's germline CDR1 is LGHDT and CDR2 YNNKEL (reference sequence). V was clipped by 3 bases and J by 6 bases; unmatched bases: 16. The CDR3 sequence is 19 residues long. Clones were read by immunoSEQ multiplex PCR, and TCRdb kept only the in-frame ones, dropping some. The repertoire includes around 100,000 clones, about 91% of them detected once, and under 2.5% sits in the top ten. The sequenced sample was peripheral blood. The V and J genes are TRBV3-1 (or the pseudogene TRBV3-2) and TRBJ2-2; 10 bases line up with TRBD2. The receptor comes from a human donor with active COVID-19. The donor label of this sample is uncertain. CDR3 in amino acids: CASSHPGASGGAFSGELFF. CDR3 nucleotides: TGTGCCAGCAGCCATCCCGGAGCCAGCGGGGGGGCCTTTTCCGGGGAGCTGTTTTTT.